The clone carrying this T cell receptor (beta chain) was picked up many times. These data are taken from a study of T-cell reconstitution after alpha-beta-depleted transplantation in children. Construction of the TCRbeta library involved unique molecular identifiers. TCRdb used MiXCR to reprocess the PCR reads, holding one entry per CDR3 protein. This table has about 610,000 distinct CDR3 sequences, about 11% appearing once. V lost 4 bases and J lost 2; bases outside the gene matches: 3. This CDR3 comprises 13 residues. Looked up from germline, CDR1 is SQVTM and CDR2 is ANQGSEA. The material was PBMCs from the stem cell graft donor, obtained from the stem cell graft. This TCR derives from a human donor who donated a stem cell graft to a child with acute myeloid leukemia. This sequence joins TRBV29-1 and TRBJ2-3; the match to TRBD1 covers 7 bases. In nucleotides, the CDR3 is TGCAGCGTTGGGGACAGATTCACAGATACGCAGTATTTT. Protein product: CSVGDRFTDTQYF.